A single T cell receptor beta chain is shown here with its context. Under the authors' procedure: Estimated nucleated cell counts came from reference gene primer amplification. Clones were sequenced by immunoSEQ multiplex PCR, and TCRdb holds only the in-frame ones, with some missing. V and J calls and clone size follow that table, whereas D and trimming were derived from the DNA. The sample holds approximately 150,000 clones, around nine tenths seen once. This record comes from a study of blood T cell repertoires in COVID-19. Study context: COVID-19 samples from acute and convalescent phases originated in the United States, Italy and Spain. Sample material is recorded as cDNA or gDNA derived from T cells, B-cell-depleted T cells, or PBMCs.

The V gene's germline CDR1 is MNHEY and CDR2 SVGAGI. CDR3 size: 15 residues. V lost 6 bases to trimming and J lost 5 bases; unmatched junction nucleotides: 9. This TCR was recovered from a human donor in a cohort sampled during active COVID-19. The sample consisted of peripheral blood. The V and J genes are TRBV6-5 and TRBJ1-2, with 10 bases matching TRBD1. The CDR3 is CASRLTGGVRYGYTF. The CDR3 coding sequence is TGTGCCAGCAGGCTGACAGGGGGCGTTCGGTATGGCTACACCTTC.